This TCR beta chain appears in the sequencing data of a study of blood T cell repertoires in COVID-19 (dated by TCRdb to about 2020). With regard to the full study: Collaborator samples came from the United States, Italy and Spain and covered acute and convalescent phases of COVID-19. The material from the prospective study consisted of cDNA or gDNA derived from T cells, B-cell-depleted T cells, or PBMCs. The dataset comprised deeply sampled blood TCRbeta repertoires from subjects exposed to, actively infected with, or recovered from COVID-19. The repertoires were released in a freely available public database meant as a resource for research on the immune response to SARS-CoV-2. The samples were drawn from two sources: the first 160 participants of the ongoing ImmuneRACE study, and 1,254 subjects contributed by 6 global collaborators. The sample metadata nearly always contained a de-identified subject ID, COVID-19 status, age in years and sex. Where available, HLA class I and class II types were taken from metadata supplied by the sample provider and were not determined by assay-based typing. General conclusions and limits of the study: The amount of clinical and demographic metadata varied by source and participant and was provided uncurated.

For this clone: Its target antigen remains unknown. No base-level quality is on record; no much larger clone is a single base apart.

A second Seattle source provided samples from volunteer blood donors who had recovered from COVID-19. Collaborating institutions collected whole blood in K2EDTA tubes following their own protocols. Collaborator samples were shipped for TCRbeta analysis as frozen whole blood, isolated PBMCs, or DNA extracted from either sample type. Measured from the cysteine to the phenylalanine, the CDR3 is 16 residues long. The sequence is cut down to CDR3 DNA, 48 bases in frame from base 1. The V and J ends are trimmed by 2 bases and 5 bases, leaving 15 bases between them. Via the germline V gene, CDR1 is SGHTA and CDR2 FQGTGA. TCRbeta CDR3 regions were amplified from genomic DNA by means of the immunoSEQ Assay, a bias-controlled multiplex PCR. The original methods were these. The number of nucleated cells in each sample was estimated from the amplification of reference gene primers within the assay. To quantify the absolute abundance of each unique TCRbeta CDR3 rearrangement, sequence reads were collapsed and filtered. For each sample, productive Simpson clonality was calculated as the square root of Simpson's diversity index across productive rearrangements. The table comes from immuneACCESS by way of TCRdb, which keeps in-frame sequences with V and J called. Part of the clones is missing from these tables; in studies checked, under half for an unresolved V gene and the rest for unknown reasons. Clone size and the V and J calls come from that table; the DNA yielded D and trimming. This sample holds about 170,000 clones; 70% to 90% were observed only once. The top ten hold roughly 2% of the sample.

The sequence is built from TRBV7-3 and TRBJ2-2; TRBD1 might be the D gene, on 7 matching bases. This receptor was identified in a man between 50 and 59 years old who had recovered from COVID-19. Sequenced material: peripheral blood. The CDR3 protein is CASSLGGGGKTGELFF. The bases are TGTGCCAGCAGCTTAGGAGGAGGGGGCAAGACCGGGGAGCTGTTTTTT.